The T cell receptor (beta chain) under discussion was sequenced for a study of CD8 T cells in Susac syndrome. TEMRA cells were FACS-enriched, with CD8+ and CD4+ T cells isolated negatively. Reverse transcription used about 0.45 to 1 ug RNA and random hexamers. TCRdb reprocessed the immunoSEQ multiplex PCR reads via MiXCR and lists one record per CDR3 protein. Of roughly 67,000 distinct CDR3 sequences listed, roughly 94% are singletons. The length of the CDR3 is 15 residues. Germline CDR1 SGHTA, CDR2 FQGNSA. V lost 5 bases and J 1 base, leaving 13 bases between the germline ends. The chain is built from TRBV7-2 and TRBJ2-3, with D unclear. This clonotype was sampled from a human donor with multiple sclerosis. Specimen: CD8+ T cells from PBMCs. The CDR3 bases are TGTGCCAGCAGCCTCCTTGACTCCCGCACAGATACGCAGTATTTT. Translation: CASSLLDSRTDTQYF.